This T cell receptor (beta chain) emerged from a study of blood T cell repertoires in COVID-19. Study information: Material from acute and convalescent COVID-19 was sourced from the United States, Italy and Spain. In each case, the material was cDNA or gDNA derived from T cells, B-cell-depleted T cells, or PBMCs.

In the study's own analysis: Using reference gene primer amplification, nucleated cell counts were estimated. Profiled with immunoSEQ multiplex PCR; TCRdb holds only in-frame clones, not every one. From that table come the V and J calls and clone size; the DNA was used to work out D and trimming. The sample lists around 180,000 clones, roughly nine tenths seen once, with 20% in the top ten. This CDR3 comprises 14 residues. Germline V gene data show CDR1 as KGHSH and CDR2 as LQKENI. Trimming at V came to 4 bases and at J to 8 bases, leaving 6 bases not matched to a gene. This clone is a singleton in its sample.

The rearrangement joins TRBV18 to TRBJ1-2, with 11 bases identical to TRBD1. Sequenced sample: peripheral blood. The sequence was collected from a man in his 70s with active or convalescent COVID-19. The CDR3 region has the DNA TGTGCCAGCTCACTTACGGGACAGGGGGACGGCTACACCTTC. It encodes CASSLTGQGDGYTF.